The sequence of this TCR beta chain was determined in a study of cytomegalovirus exposure and HLA in healthy donors. For the study at large: Previous work identified roughly 120 million unique TCR beta sequences from 150 million to 200 million T cells. General observations from the study: Later on, a genetic analysis was performed. It linked a missense variant in DCLRE1C with V- and J-gene trimming of TCR beta. TCR beta sequences reportedly predicted most subjects' HLA-A and HLA-B alleles accurately.

13 Jbeta primers and 60 Vbeta primers were used for the PCR. Sequencing used immunoSEQ multiplex PCR; TCRdb keeps in-frame clones, though not all of them. The sample has approximately 220,000 clones, over 65% seen once. Regarding this clone: What it recognizes is unknown.

The V and J ends lost 0 bases and 0 bases respectively, with 15 bases between them. Germline lookup yields CDR1 SGHAT and CDR2 FQNNGV. The CDR3 length is 17 residues. Sequencing used PBMCs. The source of this sequence is a man aged 18 to 35 in good health and CMV-seronegative. The V and J genes are TRBV11-2 and TRBJ2-7; D is ambiguous. DNA of the CDR3: TGTGCCAGCAGCTTAGACCCCCCATGGCGGAGCTCCTACGAGCAGTACTTC. This gives the protein CASSLDPPWRSSYEQYF.